The next 21 T cell receptor beta chains were all read from a single sample in a study of CXCR3-negative and CXCR3-positive naive CD8 T cells. The libraries of TRB cDNA were prepared using 5' RACE with UMI labels. Following a re-call of the 5' RACE reads, TCRdb has one entry per CDR3 protein and lacks DNA. Its table records 100,000 or so distinct CDR3 sequences. Points from the study as a whole: Naive cells that were CXCR3-positive had more hydrophobic TRB CDR3s (compared with CXCR3-negative naive cells).

These TCRs are of unknown antigen specificity. Sequenced material: naive CXCR3+ CD8+ T cells from blood. Indicated subset: CD45RO-CCR7+CD27+CD95- naive CD8+ T cells expressing CXCR3 (TNR3+). These receptor sequences come from a human donor in good health. Some clones in this sample may be carry-over from other donors' samples.

The chain joins TRBV13 to TRBJ2-3. CDR1 and CDR2 from the germline V gene are PRHDT and FYEKMQ (reference sequence). CDR3 length: 15 amino acids. Here the CDR3 reads CASSLSRSLTDTQYF.

The chain combines TRBV7-9 with TRBJ1-2. Germline V CDR1 and CDR2: SEHNR, FQNEAQ (reference sequence). This CDR3 contains 13 residues. CDR3 sequence reads: CASSQDGLLDSSF.

The chain couples TRBV7-2 to TRBJ2-1. The CDR3 has 12 amino acids. The V gene's germline CDR1 is SGHTA and CDR2 FQGNSA. The CDR3 spells CASSPDADEQFF. The whole variable domain, remainder taken from reference TRBV7-2 and TRBJ2-1, is GAGVSQSPSNKVTEKGKDVELRCDPISGHTALYWYRQSLGQGLEFLIYFQGNSAPDKSGLPSDRFSAERTGGSVSTLTIQRTQQEDSAVYLCASSPDADEQFFGPGTRLTVL.

This chain joins TRBV20-1 and TRBJ2-1; without DNA, the TCRdb call of TRBD2 cannot be checked. The germline V gene has CDR1 DFQATT and CDR2 SNEGSKA (reference sequence). The CDR3 has 14 residues. CDR3 loop: CSASPLAGGNEQFF.

The chain is built from TRBV7-9 and TRBJ2-7. The CDR3 contains 13 residues. Germline loops: CDR1 SEHNR, CDR2 FQNEAQ (reference sequence). CDR3 in amino acids: CASSLAPYYEQYF.

The V and J genes are TRBV4-3 and TRBJ2-1; TCRdb's D gene call, TRBD2, goes unchecked for lack of DNA. This CDR3 spans 17 amino acids. Germline lookup yields CDR1 LGHNA and CDR2 YSLEER. The CDR3 loop is CASSQDHSGGSYNEQFF.

The chain employs TRBV27 and TRBJ2-7; the D gene TCRdb calls, TRBD2, cannot be checked with no DNA. Germline V lookup: CDR1 MNHEY, CDR2 SMNVEV (reference sequence). The length of the CDR3 is 15 residues. This CDR3 is CASSSRTSGTYEQYF.

This chain links TRBV20-1 with TRBJ1-5. The CDR3 has 13 residues. CDR1 DFQATT and CDR2 SNEGSKA come from the germline V gene (reference sequence). The CDR3 loop reads CSARDSRRKPQHF.

This chain joins TRBV28 and TRBJ2-1; TCRdb indicates TRBD2, and absent DNA this call remains unverified. The length of the CDR3 is 14 residues. Germline-derived CDR1 and CDR2 are MDHEN and SYDVKM. The CDR3 is CASRGGPTYNEQFF.

The chain joins TRBV28 to TRBJ2-1; TCRdb picks TRBD2, but there is no DNA to check that call. Germline assignment: CDR1 MDHEN and CDR2 SYDVKM. The CDR3 totals 16 residues. This CDR3 reads CASSLKAGLSRNEQFF. Supplemented by reference TRBV28 and TRBJ2-1, the full variable domain reads DVKVTQSSRYLVKRTGEKVFLECVQDMDHENMFWYRQDPGLGLRLIYFSYDVKMKEKGDIPEGYSVSREKKERFSLILESASTNQTSMYLCASSLKAGLSRNEQFFGPGTRLTVL.

The V gene is TRBV29-1, the J gene TRBJ2-1. There are 14 residues in the CDR3. CDR1 is SQVTM, CDR2 ANQGSEA, per germline. The chain's CDR3 is CSAVPTSSYNEQFF.

This chain uses TRBV28 with TRBJ2-7. This CDR3 has 12 amino acids. The germline V gene encodes CDR1 MDHEN and CDR2 SYDVKM. The CDR3 spells CASRDILPEQYF.

The CDR3 spells CASSLFGDNTGELFF. The V call is TRBV28, the J call TRBJ2-2. In germline, CDR1 is MDHEN, CDR2 SYDVKM. The CDR3 sequence is 15 residues long.

The chain couples TRBV14 to TRBJ2-7. The CDR3 runs to 11 residues. The germline CDR1 and CDR2 sequences are SGHDN and FVKESK. The CDR3 protein is CASSQATEQYF.

The rearrangement uses TRBV5-4 and TRBJ2-4; TCRdb outputs TRBD1, but without DNA this stays unchecked. There are 16 residues in the CDR3. In germline, CDR1 is SGHNT, CDR2 YYREEE (reference sequence). CDR3 amino acids: CASSLVGGSAKNIQYF.

The rearrangement joins TRBV7-3 to TRBJ2-3; TCRdb's assignment of TRBD2 cannot be checked, as there is no DNA. Germline lookup yields CDR1 SGHTA and CDR2 FQGTGA. CDR3 length: 18 amino acids. Here the CDR3 reads CASSLGPLREDNTDTQYF.

V gene TRBV27 combines with J gene TRBJ2-7; without DNA, the TCRdb call of TRBD1 cannot be checked. The CDR3 runs to 14 residues. Germline values: CDR1 MNHEY, CDR2 SMNVEV (reference sequence). CDR3 region: CASSLSGVAYEQYF.

The V and J genes are TRBV11-3 and TRBJ2-2; TCRdb's D gene call, TRBD1, goes unchecked for lack of DNA. Germline V gene lookup returns CDR1 SGHNT and CDR2 YENEEA. The CDR3 consists of 14 residues. This CDR3 is CASSPPEGVGELFF. The entire variable domain, with the rest obtained from reference TRBV11-3 and TRBJ2-2, is as follows: EAGVVQSPRYKIIEKKQPVAFWCNPISGHNTLYWYLQNLGQGPELLIRYENEEAVDDSQLPKDRFSAERLKGVDSTLKIQPAELGDSAVYLCASSPPEGVGELFFGEGSRLTVL.

The chain links TRBV7-8 to TRBJ2-3; TCRdb's D gene call, TRBD2, goes unchecked for lack of DNA. Germline values: CDR1 SGHVS, CDR2 FQNEAQ. The CDR3 is 15 amino acids. The CDR3 loop reads CASSSRASEGDTQYF.

The V call is TRBV28, the J call TRBJ2-7. The germline V gene has CDR1 MDHEN and CDR2 SYDVKM. The CDR3 consists of 14 residues. CDR3 residues: CASSYPGTSYEQYF.

This chain links TRBV9 with TRBJ1-1; checking the TCRdb D call of TRBD1 is not possible without DNA. CDR1 and CDR2 (germline): SGDLS, YYNGEE. The CDR3 contains 14 residues. This chain's CDR3 is CASSVGGQGPEAFF. The full variable domain, with the rest looked up from reference TRBV9 and TRBJ1-1, is DSGVTQTPKHLITATGQRVTLRCSPRSGDLSVYWYQQSLDQGLQFLIQYYNGEERAKGNILERFSAQQFPDLHSELNLSSLELGDSALYFCASSVGGQGPEAFFGQGTRLTVV.